The clone carrying this T cell receptor beta chain was seen a handful of times. These data belong to a study of blood T cell repertoires in COVID-19. For the study at large: COVID-19 samples, acute and convalescent, were from the United States, Italy and Spain. The analysed material was cDNA or gDNA that came from T cells, B-cell-depleted T cells, or PBMCs.

Authors' data handling: Counts of nucleated cells, estimated from reference gene primer amplification, were obtained. Produced via immunoSEQ multiplex PCR; TCRdb's table is partial and in-frame only. V and J calls and clone size are as listed in that table; D and trimming were resolved from the DNA. Of about 24,000 clones in the sample, 75% to 90% were seen once. V lost 4 bases and J lost 3; bases outside the gene matches: 7. Germline V gene lookup returns CDR1 SGHTS and CDR2 YDEGEE. The CDR3 spans 16 residues. The chain has TRBV5-8 and TRBJ2-1; 10 positions agree with TRBD2. The sequence came from a human donor in a cohort sampled during active COVID-19. Material for sequencing was peripheral blood. This CDR3 is CASSPSSGRIYNEQFF. The CDR3 nucleotides are TGTGCCAGCAGCCCAAGTAGCGGGAGGATCTACAATGAGCAGTTCTTC.